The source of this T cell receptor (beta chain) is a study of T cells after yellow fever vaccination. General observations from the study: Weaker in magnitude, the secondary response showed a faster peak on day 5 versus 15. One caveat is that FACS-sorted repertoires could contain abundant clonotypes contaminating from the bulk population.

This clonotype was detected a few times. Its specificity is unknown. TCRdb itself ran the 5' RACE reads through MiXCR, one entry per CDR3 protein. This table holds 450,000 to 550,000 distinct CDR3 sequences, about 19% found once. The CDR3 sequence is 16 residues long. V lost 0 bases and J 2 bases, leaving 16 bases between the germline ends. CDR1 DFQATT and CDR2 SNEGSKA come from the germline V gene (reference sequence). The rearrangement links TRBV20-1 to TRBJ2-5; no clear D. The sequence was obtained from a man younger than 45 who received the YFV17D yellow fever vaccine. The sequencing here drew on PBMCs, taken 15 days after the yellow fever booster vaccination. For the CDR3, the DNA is TGCAGTGCTAGAGATACCAGAGTCTTGGTGCAAGAGACCCAGTACTTC. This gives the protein CSARDTRVLVQETQYF.